This is a list of T cell receptor beta chains from one sample in a study of shared clonotypes between healthy human individuals. Using immunoSEQ multiplex PCR, the repertoire was profiled, and TCRdb retains in-frame clones only, with some absent. The table records around 620,000 clones, around 95% of them present only once. Material for sequencing was naive CD8+ T cells sorted from blood. The receptors here all came from a woman aged 25 to 39 in good health. Both conserved end residues are part of each CDR3. The D gene is left open where the match is weak. Clone size is given for some rows only: seen once, a few or many times, or a class if the clone is expanded.

clone_size: NA; j_call: TRBJ1-2; v_call: TRBV29-1; d_call: TRBD1; cdr3_length: 13; cdr3_aa: CSAKTGESYGYTF; cdr3_nt: TGCAGCGCTAAAACAGGGGAGAGCTATGGCTACACCTTC
clone_size: once; j_call: TRBJ2-7; v_call: TRBV25-1; d_call: TRBD2; cdr3_length: 17; cdr3_aa: CASSEFFGLAAPYEQYF; cdr3_nt: TGTGCCAGCAGTGAATTCTTCGGACTAGCGGCCCCCTACGAGCAGTACTTC
clone_size: NA; j_call: TRBJ2-7; v_call: TRBV18; d_call: NA; cdr3_length: 15; cdr3_aa: CASSHERDSSYEQYF; cdr3_nt: TGTGCCAGCTCACATGAGAGAGATAGCTCCTACGAGCAGTACTTC
clone_size: NA; j_call: TRBJ2-7; v_call: TRBV27; d_call: TRBD1; cdr3_length: 16; cdr3_aa: CASSLSAGTGDYEQYF; cdr3_nt: TGTGCCAGCAGTTTATCGGCCGGGACAGGCGACTACGAGCAGTACTTC
clone_size: NA; j_call: TRBJ2-7; v_call: TRBV6-6; d_call: NA; cdr3_length: 14; cdr3_aa: CASSYGSAEYEQYF; cdr3_nt: TGTGCCAGCAGTTACGGATCGGCAGAATACGAGCAGTACTTC
clone_size: NA; j_call: TRBJ2-7; v_call: TRBV7-3; d_call: NA; cdr3_length: 13; cdr3_aa: CASTLPMGYEQYF; cdr3_nt: TGTGCCAGCACCCTCCCCATGGGCTACGAGCAGTACTTC
clone_size: NA; j_call: TRBJ2-1; v_call: TRBV15; d_call: TRBD1; cdr3_length: 15; cdr3_aa: CATSRVGTGVHEQFF; cdr3_nt: TGTGCCACCAGCAGAGTAGGGACAGGGGTCCATGAGCAGTTCTTC
clone_size: NA; j_call: TRBJ2-2; v_call: TRBV4-1; d_call: TRBD2; cdr3_length: 14; cdr3_aa: CASNQREVSGELFF; cdr3_nt: TGCGCCAGCAACCAGCGGGAGGTCTCCGGGGAGCTGTTTTTT
clone_size: NA; j_call: TRBJ2-7; v_call: TRBV2; d_call: NA; cdr3_length: 11; cdr3_aa: CASGGLYEQYF; cdr3_nt: TGTGCCAGCGGGGGACTTTACGAGCAGTACTTC
clone_size: NA; j_call: TRBJ2-7; v_call: TRBV15; d_call: TRBD1; cdr3_length: 19; cdr3_aa: CATSRGVDGVGTGGYEQYF; cdr3_nt: TGTGCCACCAGCAGAGGTGTTGACGGCGTGGGGACAGGGGGGTACGAGCAGTACTTC
clone_size: NA; j_call: TRBJ1-2; v_call: TRBV10-3; d_call: TRBD1; cdr3_length: 17; cdr3_aa: CAISERGQGRLAEGYTF; cdr3_nt: TGTGCCATCAGTGAGAGGGGACAGGGTAGACTAGCGGAAGGCTACACCTTC
clone_size: once; j_call: TRBJ1-2; v_call: TRBV11-2; d_call: NA; cdr3_length: 13; cdr3_aa: CASSLVPNYGYTF; cdr3_nt: TGTGCCAGCAGCTTAGTTCCCAACTATGGCTACACCTTC
clone_size: NA; j_call: TRBJ2-3; v_call: TRBV11-2; d_call: NA; cdr3_length: 18; cdr3_aa: CASSTWTAGVTSTDTQYF; cdr3_nt: TGTGCCAGCAGCACCTGGACCGCAGGGGTAACGAGCACAGATACGCAGTATTTT
clone_size: once; j_call: TRBJ2-7; v_call: TRBV6-1; d_call: NA; cdr3_length: 14; cdr3_aa: CASSDDNRDYEQYF; cdr3_nt: TGTGCCAGCAGTGACGACAACCGGGACTACGAGCAGTACTTC
clone_size: NA; j_call: TRBJ2-1; v_call: TRBV5-6; d_call: TRBD2; cdr3_length: 16; cdr3_aa: CASTTLTSGSYNEQFF; cdr3_nt: TGTGCCAGCACCACCCTGACTAGCGGGAGCTACAATGAGCAGTTCTTC
clone_size: NA; j_call: TRBJ2-6; v_call: TRBV27; d_call: NA; cdr3_length: 14; cdr3_aa: CASSLWGGANVLTF; cdr3_nt: TGTGCCAGCAGTTTGTGGGGTGGGGCCAACGTCCTGACTTTC
clone_size: NA; j_call: TRBJ1-1; v_call: TRBV18; d_call: NA; cdr3_length: 13; cdr3_aa: CASSPGRGTEAFF; cdr3_nt: TGTGCCAGCTCACCTGGTCGGGGCACTGAAGCTTTCTTT
clone_size: NA; j_call: TRBJ2-1; v_call: TRBV11-1; d_call: NA; cdr3_length: 15; cdr3_aa: CASSIRDGTYNEQFF; cdr3_nt: TGTGCCAGCAGCATCCGTGACGGAACCTACAATGAGCAGTTCTTC
clone_size: NA; j_call: TRBJ2-7; v_call: TRBV5-5; d_call: NA; cdr3_length: 13; cdr3_aa: CASRDWTDYEQYF; cdr3_nt: TGTGCCAGCAGGGACTGGACAGACTACGAGCAGTACTTC
clone_size: NA; j_call: TRBJ2-2; v_call: TRBV9; d_call: TRBD2; cdr3_length: 15; cdr3_aa: CASSVRSGEGGELFF; cdr3_nt: TGTGCCAGCAGCGTGCGTAGCGGGGAAGGGGGGGAGCTGTTTTTT